These T cell receptor beta chains were read from a single sample in a study of T cell repertoires in aging, cancer and after chemotherapy. Each CDR3 protein is one row after TCRdb ran MiXCR on the multiplex PCR reads. The table shows roughly 3,100 distinct CDR3 sequences, with 28% occurring only once. Sequencing input: blood. The receptors come from a human donor with a solid tumor. The CDR3 runs from the conserved cysteine through the conserved F or W. The D gene is left open where the match is weak. Clone size, where shown, is once, few, many, or a class for clones that have expanded.

j_call: TRBJ2-7
d_call: TRBD1
cdr3_length: 14
v_call: TRBV7-2
clone_size: few
cdr3_nt: TGTGCCAGCAGCTCCAAGACAGGGAGTCACGAGCAGTACTTC
cdr3_aa: CASSSKTGSHEQYF

j_call: TRBJ1-1
d_call: .
cdr3_length: 13
v_call: TRBV19
clone_size: medium-sized
cdr3_nt: TGTGCCAGTAGTATAGAGATGAACACTGAAGCTTTCTTT
cdr3_aa: CASSIEMNTEAFF

j_call: TRBJ2-7
d_call: TRBD1
cdr3_length: 14
v_call: TRBV19
clone_size: large
cdr3_nt: TGTGCCAGTAGTCCGGACAGGGGCACCTACGAGCAGTACTTC
cdr3_aa: CASSPDRGTYEQYF

j_call: TRBJ1-5
d_call: TRBD1
cdr3_length: 16
v_call: TRBV6-5
clone_size: .
cdr3_nt: TGTGCCAGCAGTAACGGACAGGCCTGGAGCAATCAGCCCCAGCATTTT
cdr3_aa: CASSNGQAWSNQPQHF

j_call: TRBJ2-3
d_call: .
cdr3_length: 16
v_call: TRBV6-1
clone_size: .
cdr3_nt: TGTGCCAGCAGTCAAAGGGGGCGGGGCCCGCCCTCCACGCAGTATTTT
cdr3_aa: CASSQRGRGPPSTQYF

j_call: TRBJ1-4
d_call: .
cdr3_length: 13
v_call: TRBV19
clone_size: .
cdr3_nt: TGTGCCAGTAGTATGGAGGGGAGGGGCGGACTGTTTTTT
cdr3_aa: CASSMEGRGGLFF

j_call: TRBJ2-1
d_call: TRBD2
cdr3_length: 17
v_call: TRBV6-1
clone_size: medium-sized
cdr3_nt: TGTGCCAGCAGGACCCTAGGACTAGCGGCGTCCTACAATGAGCAGTTCTTC
cdr3_aa: CASRTLGLAASYNEQFF

j_call: TRBJ1-3
d_call: .
cdr3_length: 16
v_call: TRBV6-5
clone_size: medium-sized
cdr3_nt: TGTGCCAGCAGTTACACAACACAGGGCGCTGGAAACACCATATATTTT
cdr3_aa: CASSYTTQGAGNTIYF

j_call: TRBJ1-3
d_call: .
cdr3_length: 14
v_call: TRBV5-1
clone_size: .
cdr3_nt: TGCGCCAGCAGACCCCAAGGGGCTGGAAACACCATATATTTT
cdr3_aa: CASRPQGAGNTIYF

j_call: TRBJ2-7
d_call: .
cdr3_length: 12
v_call: TRBV20-1
clone_size: few
cdr3_nt: TGCAGTACCTTAGATGGGGGCTACGAGCAGTACTTC
cdr3_aa: CSTLDGGYEQYF

j_call: TRBJ2-3
d_call: .
cdr3_length: 16
v_call: TRBV7-9
clone_size: .
cdr3_nt: TGTGCCAGCAGCATTCGAGGACAGATCCGCACAGATACGCAGTATTTT
cdr3_aa: CASSIRGQIRTDTQYF

j_call: TRBJ2-2
d_call: TRBD1
cdr3_length: 15
v_call: TRBV19
clone_size: large
cdr3_nt: TGTGCCAGTAGTAGGGACAGCCGGAACACCGGGGAGCTGTTTTTT
cdr3_aa: CASSRDSRNTGELFF

j_call: TRBJ2-6
d_call: TRBD1
cdr3_length: 17
v_call: TRBV6-4
clone_size: medium-sized
cdr3_nt: TGTGCCAGCAGTGAGGGACAGGCGAACTCTGGGGCCAACGTCCTGACTTTC
cdr3_aa: CASSEGQANSGANVLTF

j_call: TRBJ2-3
d_call: TRBD2
cdr3_length: 16
v_call: TRBV5-5
clone_size: .
cdr3_nt: TGTGCCAGCAGCCTAGGACTAGCGGGAATGGGGGATACGCAGTATTTT
cdr3_aa: CASSLGLAGMGDTQYF